Below are 7 T cell receptor beta chains sequenced from a single sample in a study of T-cell reconstitution after alpha-beta-depleted transplantation in children. A TCRbeta library incorporating unique molecular identifiers was prepared. One entry per CDR3 protein, called by TCRdb with MiXCR from the PCR reads. The profile shows 610,000 or so distinct CDR3 sequences, around 27% of them singletons. The starting material was PBMCs, obtained before TCRalphabeta/CD19-depleted stem cell transplant. The origin of the receptors is a boy younger than two with Wiskott-Aldrich syndrome, due to receive a stem cell transplant.

In this sample, this clonotype turned up a few times. This chain connects TRBV2 to TRBJ2-2; D is ambiguous. Per the germline V gene, CDR1 is SNHLY and CDR2 is FYNNEI. This CDR3 spans 15 amino acids. With 7 bases removed from V and 2 bases from J, the gap between germline ends came to 14 bases. In DNA form, the CDR3 reads TGTGCCAGCAAGGGTTTAGGCGCAAACACCGGGGAGCTGTTTTTT. This gives the protein CASKGLGANTGELFF.

This chain links TRBV4-1 with TRBJ2-1; 7 nucleotides line up with TRBD2. V was clipped by 0 bases and J by 5 bases; unmatched bases: 7. The CDR3 covers 16 residues. In germline, CDR1 is MGHRA, CDR2 YSYEKL. The CDR3: CASSQEPGGRHNEQFF. The CDR3 nucleotides are TGCGCCAGCAGCCAAGAACCGGGCGGGAGACACAATGAGCAGTTCTTC.

The CDR3 region is CASSPYRGGTQYF. The CDR3 region has the DNA TGTGCCAGCAGTCCCTACCGTGGGGGGACCCAGTACTTC. This rearrangement joins TRBV6-1 to TRBJ2-5; D possibly uses TRBD1 or TRBD2 (5 bases each). From germline, CDR1 is MNHNS and CDR2 SASEGT. CDR3 length: 13 residues. Deletions cut 5 bases from V and 7 bases from J, with 14 bases between.

This chain uses TRBV7-8 with TRBJ2-1; 7 bases fit TRBD1. The V and J ends lost 4 bases and 7 bases, in that order; junction bases with no gene match: 7. Germline lookup yields CDR1 SGHVS and CDR2 FQNEAQ. This CDR3 contains 14 residues. The CDR3 here is CASSSDRISNEQFF. The CDR3 DNA is TGTGCCAGCAGCTCGGACAGGATTTCGAATGAGCAGTTCTTC. Together with reference TRBV7-8 and TRBJ2-1, the CDR3 gives the full variable domain: GAGVSQSPRYKVAKRGQDVALRCDPISGHVSLFWYQQALGQGPEFLTYFQNEAQLDKSGLPSDRFFAERPEGSVSTLKIQRTQQEDSAVYLCASSSDRISNEQFFGPGTRLTVL.

This chain links TRBV20-1 with TRBJ2-7; D is unclear. The germline V gene encodes CDR1 DFQATT and CDR2 SNEGSKA (reference sequence). V lost 0 bases, J lost 2 bases, and 5 bases lay in between. The CDR3 runs 12 residues. The DNA for the CDR3 is TGCAGTGCTAGAGATCCCCCCTACGAGCAGTACTTC. Protein: CSARDPPYEQYF.

This chain connects TRBV24-1 to TRBJ2-7; 8 bases align to TRBD1. CDR1 KGHDR and CDR2 SFDVKD come from the germline V gene. Germline trimming cut 4 bases from V and 0 bases from J; bases unmatched to any gene: 7. The CDR3 has 16 amino acids. DNA of the CDR3: TGTGCCACCAGTGACTCAGGGGGCCCGAGCTCCTACGAGCAGTACTTC. This codes for CATSDSGGPSSYEQYF.

The chain has TRBV5-1 and TRBJ2-1; a possible D gene is TRBD1 (6 bases). CDR1 SGHRS and CDR2 YFSETQ come from the germline V gene. Trimming removed 2 bases from V and 4 bases from J, with 13 bases in between. This CDR3 has 15 amino acids. The CDR3 spells CASSFYRAPYNEQFF. The CDR3 bases are TGCGCCAGCAGCTTTTACAGGGCCCCATACAATGAGCAGTTCTTC.